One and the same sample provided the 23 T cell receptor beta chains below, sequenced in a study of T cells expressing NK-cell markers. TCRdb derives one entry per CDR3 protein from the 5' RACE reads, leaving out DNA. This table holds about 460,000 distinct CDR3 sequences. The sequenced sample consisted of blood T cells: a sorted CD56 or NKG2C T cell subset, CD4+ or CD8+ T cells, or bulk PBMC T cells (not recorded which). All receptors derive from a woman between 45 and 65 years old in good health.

The CDR3: CASSPDGRRDTQYF. The chain recombines TRBV5-1 with TRBJ2-3; TCRdb's D call, TRBD1, is unchecked because there is no DNA. In germline, CDR1 is SGHRS, CDR2 YFSETQ. The CDR3 totals 14 residues.

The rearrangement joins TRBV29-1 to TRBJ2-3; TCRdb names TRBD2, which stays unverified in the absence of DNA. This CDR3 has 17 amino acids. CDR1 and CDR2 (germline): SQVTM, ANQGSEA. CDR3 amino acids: CSVSGTSGKGATDTQYF.

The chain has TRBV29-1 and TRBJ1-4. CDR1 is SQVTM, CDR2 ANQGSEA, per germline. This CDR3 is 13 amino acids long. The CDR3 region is CSVEPLAAEKLFF.

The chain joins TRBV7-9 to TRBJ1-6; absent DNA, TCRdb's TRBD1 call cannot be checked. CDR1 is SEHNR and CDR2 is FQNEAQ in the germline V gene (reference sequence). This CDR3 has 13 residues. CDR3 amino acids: CASSFFNRGPLHF.

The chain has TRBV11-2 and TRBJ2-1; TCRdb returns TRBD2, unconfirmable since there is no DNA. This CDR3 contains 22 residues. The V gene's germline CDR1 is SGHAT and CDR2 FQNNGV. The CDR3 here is CASSLDYFSSGRPRYDYNEQFF.

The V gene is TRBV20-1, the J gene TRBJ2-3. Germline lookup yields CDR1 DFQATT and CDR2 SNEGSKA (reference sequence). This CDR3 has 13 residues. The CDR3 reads CSAEPSRTDTQYF.

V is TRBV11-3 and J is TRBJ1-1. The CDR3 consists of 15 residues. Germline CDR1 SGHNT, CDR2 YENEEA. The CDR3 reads CASSPEGQMNTEAFF. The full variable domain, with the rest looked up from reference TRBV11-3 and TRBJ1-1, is EAGVVQSPRYKIIEKKQPVAFWCNPISGHNTLYWYLQNLGQGPELLIRYENEEAVDDSQLPKDRFSAERLKGVDSTLKIQPAELGDSAVYLCASSPEGQMNTEAFFGQGTRLTVV.

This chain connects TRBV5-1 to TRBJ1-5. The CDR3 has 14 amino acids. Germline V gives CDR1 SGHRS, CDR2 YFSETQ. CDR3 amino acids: CASSLSEGSQPQHF.

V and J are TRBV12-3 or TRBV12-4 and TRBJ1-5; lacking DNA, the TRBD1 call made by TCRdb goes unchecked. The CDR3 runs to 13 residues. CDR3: CAITDRPNQPQHF.

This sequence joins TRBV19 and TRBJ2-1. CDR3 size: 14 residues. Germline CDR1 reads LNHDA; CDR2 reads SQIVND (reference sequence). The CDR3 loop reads CASSMELGPDEQFF.

The CDR3 spells CASSSESGTEAFF. V gene TRBV7-9 combines with J gene TRBJ1-1. This CDR3 has 13 residues. Germline CDR1 is SEHNR and CDR2 is FQNEAQ (reference sequence).

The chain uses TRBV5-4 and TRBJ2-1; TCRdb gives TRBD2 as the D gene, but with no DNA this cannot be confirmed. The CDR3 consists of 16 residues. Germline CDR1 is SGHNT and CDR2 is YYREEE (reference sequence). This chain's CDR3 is CASSLRLAGVSHEQFF.

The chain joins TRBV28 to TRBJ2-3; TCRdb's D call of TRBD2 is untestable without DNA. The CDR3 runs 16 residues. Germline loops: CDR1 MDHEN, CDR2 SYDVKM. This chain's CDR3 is CASTFSGRARTDTQYF.

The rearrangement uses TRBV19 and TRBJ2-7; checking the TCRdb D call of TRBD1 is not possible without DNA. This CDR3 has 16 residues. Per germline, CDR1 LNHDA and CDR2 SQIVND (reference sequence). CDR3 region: CASSSGPGQGYYEQYF.

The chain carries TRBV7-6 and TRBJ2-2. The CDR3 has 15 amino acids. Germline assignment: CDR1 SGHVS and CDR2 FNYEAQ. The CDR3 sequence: CASSLVGRQSGELFF.

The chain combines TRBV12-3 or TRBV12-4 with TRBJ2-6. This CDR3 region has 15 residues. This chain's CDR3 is CASSLGGSGANVLTF.

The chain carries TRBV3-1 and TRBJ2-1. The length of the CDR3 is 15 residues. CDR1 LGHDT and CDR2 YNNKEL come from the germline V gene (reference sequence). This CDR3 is CASSLGHHPYNEQFF.

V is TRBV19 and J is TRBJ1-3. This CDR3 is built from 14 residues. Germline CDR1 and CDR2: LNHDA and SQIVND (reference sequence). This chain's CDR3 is CASSIQNSGNTIYF.

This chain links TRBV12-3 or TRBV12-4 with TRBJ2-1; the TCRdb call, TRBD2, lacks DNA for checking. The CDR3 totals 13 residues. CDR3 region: CAARMEGYNEQFF.

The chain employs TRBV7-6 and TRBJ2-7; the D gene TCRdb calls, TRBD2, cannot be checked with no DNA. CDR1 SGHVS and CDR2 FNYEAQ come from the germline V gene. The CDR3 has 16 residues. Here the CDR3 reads CASSLGWLAGLEEQYF.

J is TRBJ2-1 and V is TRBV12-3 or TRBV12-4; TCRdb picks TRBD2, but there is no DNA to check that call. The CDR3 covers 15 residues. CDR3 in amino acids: CASSLRRLATNEQFF.

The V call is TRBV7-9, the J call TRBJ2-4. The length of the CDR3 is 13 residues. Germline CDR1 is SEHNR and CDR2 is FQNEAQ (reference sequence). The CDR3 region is CASSLSGTPIQYF.

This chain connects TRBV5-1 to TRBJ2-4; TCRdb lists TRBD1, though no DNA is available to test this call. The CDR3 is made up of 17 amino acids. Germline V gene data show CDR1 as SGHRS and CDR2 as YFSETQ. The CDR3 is CASSPSFGAPSGNIQYF. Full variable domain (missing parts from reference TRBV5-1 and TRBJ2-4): KAGVTQTPRYLIKTRGQQVTLSCSPISGHRSVSWYQQTPGQGLQFLFEYFSETQRNKGNFPGRFSGRQFSNSRSEMNVSTLELGDSALYLCASSPSFGAPSGNIQYFGAGTRLSVL.